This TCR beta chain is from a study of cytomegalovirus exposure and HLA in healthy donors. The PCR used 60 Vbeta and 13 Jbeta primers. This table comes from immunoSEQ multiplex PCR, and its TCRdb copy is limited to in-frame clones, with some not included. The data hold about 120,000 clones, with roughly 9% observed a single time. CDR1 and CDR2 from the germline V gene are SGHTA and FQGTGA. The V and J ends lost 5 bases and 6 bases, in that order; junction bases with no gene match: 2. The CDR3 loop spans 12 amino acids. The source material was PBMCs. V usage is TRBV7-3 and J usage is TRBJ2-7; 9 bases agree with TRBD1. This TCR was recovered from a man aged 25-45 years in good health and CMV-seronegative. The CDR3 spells CASSQTGGEQYF. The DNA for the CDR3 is TGTGCCAGCAGCCAGACAGGGGGCGAGCAGTACTTC.